These 3 T cell receptor beta chains came from one sample sequenced in a study of a mutant IDH1 vaccine in newly diagnosed glioma. Time point: week 5, during vaccination. The study gave 300 ug of mutant IDH1 20-mer peptide per vaccine dose, with topical imiquimod. For these receptors, no antigen is known. The assay was immunoSEQ multiplex PCR, and TCRdb's table has in-frame clones only and misses some. The sample includes under 70,000 clones, around 80% of them seen just once. The starting material was PBMCs, obtained from a glioma patient whose treatment included an IDH1 peptide vaccine. The receptors originated from a woman in her forties or fifties with glioma.

The chain couples TRBV5-1 to TRBJ2-5, with D maybe TRBD1 (6 bases). Germline CDR1 reads SGHRS; CDR2 reads YFSETQ. V was trimmed by 0 bases and J by 3 bases, leaving 9 bases between them. The CDR3 covers 14 residues. The CDR3 reads CASSLGRGEETQYF. The DNA of the CDR3 is TGCGCCAGCAGCTTGGGCAGGGGTGAAGAGACCCAGTACTTC.

This clone has just one count. The CDR3: CASSDLTGGYGYTF. CDR3 coding DNA: TGTGCCAGCAGTGACCTGACAGGGGGTTATGGCTACACCTTC. The chain carries TRBV2 and TRBJ1-2; TRBD1 agrees at 9 bases. CDR3 length: 14 amino acids. Germline CDR1 is SNHLY and CDR2 is FYNNEI. V gave up 3 bases and J gave up 5 bases; unmatched junction bases: 4. The variable domain in full, with the rest retrieved from reference TRBV2 and TRBJ1-2, is EPEVTQTPSHQVTQMGQEVILRCVPISNHLYFYWYRQILGQKVEFLVSFYNNEISEKSEIFDDQFSVERPDGSNFTLKIRSTKLEDSAMYFCASSDLTGGYGYTFGSGTRLTVV.

This rearrangement joins TRBV7-9 to TRBJ2-1; the D call may be TRBD1 or TRBD2 (5 bases each). Trimming took 8 bases from V and 4 from J, leaving 15 bases between them. This CDR3 contains 14 residues. Germline V gene sequence: CDR1 SEHNR, CDR2 FQNEAQ (reference sequence). The CDR3 coding sequence is TGTGCCAGCGATCCGGGGCATTCTTACAATGAGCAGTTCTTC. Its protein is CASDPGHSYNEQFF.